Listed below are T cell receptor beta chains from one sample, sequenced in a study of identical twins. In TCRdb, the 5' RACE reads were re-called with MiXCR into one record per CDR3 protein. This sample has under 400,000 distinct CDR3 sequences, with approximately 9.1% found just once. The sample taken for sequencing was naive T cells sorted from blood. The source is a woman in her forties or fifties in good health. Each CDR3 is given with its conserved first and last residue. Some rows mark clone size as missing; the rest say once, few, many or name a class of expanded clone.

CASTSPGQGVPDTQYF,TRBJ2-3,TRBV7-9,many
CASSLVPGLESEQYF,TRBJ2-7,TRBV5-1,few
CASSLNMVQSETQYF,TRBJ2-5,TRBV14,-
CASRLQGTDTQYF,TRBJ2-3,TRBV6-1,-
CASSPGVAGHKNNEQFF,TRBJ2-1,TRBV4-1,many
CASSLNPMRGQPQHF,TRBJ1-5,TRBV27,few
CASSYSRVEAFF,TRBJ1-1,TRBV6-5,-
CASSHWRDNEQFF,TRBJ2-1,TRBV3-1,few
CASSLGGLAGSTDTQYF,TRBJ2-3,TRBV5-4,many
CASSSSGTSFYNEQFF,TRBJ2-1,TRBV12-3/TRBV12-4,few
CSVKLAGVADTQYF,TRBJ2-3,TRBV29-1,-
CASSPSRTSGITDTQYF,TRBJ2-3,TRBV7-2,-
CASSLYPGLALGEQFF,TRBJ2-1,TRBV13,-
CASSRGLAGVYEQYF,TRBJ2-7,TRBV5-8,few
CASSLETLAGLSNEQFF,TRBJ2-1,TRBV5-1,-
CSVGGKTVMETQYF,TRBJ2-5,TRBV29-1,many
CASNPTGFHSEQYF,TRBJ2-7,TRBV12-3/TRBV12-4,-
CASSFRPSGANVLTF,TRBJ2-6,TRBV5-1,-
CASDQGRTFQETQYF,TRBJ2-5,TRBV7-9,-
CSARVRGGGQTQYF,TRBJ2-3,TRBV20-1,-
CASSPYFANTEAFF,TRBJ1-1,TRBV7-8,few